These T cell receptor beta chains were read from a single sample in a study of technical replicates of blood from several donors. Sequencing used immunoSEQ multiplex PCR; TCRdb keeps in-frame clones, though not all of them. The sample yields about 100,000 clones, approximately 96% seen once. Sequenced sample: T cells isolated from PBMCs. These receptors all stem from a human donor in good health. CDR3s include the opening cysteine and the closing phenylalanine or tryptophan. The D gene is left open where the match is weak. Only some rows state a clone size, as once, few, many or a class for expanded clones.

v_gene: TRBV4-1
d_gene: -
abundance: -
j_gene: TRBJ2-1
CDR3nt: TGCGCCAGCAGCCAATACCGGGGGCTAGCGGCAAACAATGAGCAGTTCTTC
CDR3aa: CASSQYRGLAANNEQFF

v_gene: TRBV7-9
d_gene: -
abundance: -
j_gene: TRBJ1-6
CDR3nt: TGTGCCAGCAGCCAAGGGACACAAAATTCACCCCTCCACTTT
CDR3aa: CASSQGTQNSPLHF

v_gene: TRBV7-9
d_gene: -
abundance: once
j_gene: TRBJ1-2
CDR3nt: TGTGCCAGCAGCTTCGCCTTGGGAGATTCCAACTATGGCTACACCTTC
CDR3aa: CASSFALGDSNYGYTF

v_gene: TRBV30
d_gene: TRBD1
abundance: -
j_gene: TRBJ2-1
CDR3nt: TGTGCCTGGAGGGTCCCGGGACAGGGTTATCTCCGCTCCTACAATGAGCAGTTCTTC
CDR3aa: CAWRVPGQGYLRSYNEQFF

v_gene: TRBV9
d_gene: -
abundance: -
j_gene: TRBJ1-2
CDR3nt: TGTGCCAGCGGACAAAAGCCGGGAACCGGGGGTTATGGCTACACCTTC
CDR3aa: CASGQKPGTGGYGYTF

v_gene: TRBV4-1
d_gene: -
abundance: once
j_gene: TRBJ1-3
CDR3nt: TGCGCCAGCAGCCAAGGGGCCTCTGGAAACACCATATATTTT
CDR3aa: CASSQGASGNTIYF

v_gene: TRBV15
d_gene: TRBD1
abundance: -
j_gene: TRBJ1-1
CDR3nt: TGTGCCACCAGCAGAGGGACCGGGACAGGGGATGACACTGAAGCTTTCTTT
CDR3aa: CATSRGTGTGDDTEAFF

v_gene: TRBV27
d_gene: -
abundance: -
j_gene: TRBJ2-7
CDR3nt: TGTGCCAGCAGCCTCGCCCAGGGGTACTACGAGCAGTACTTC
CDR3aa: CASSLAQGYYEQYF

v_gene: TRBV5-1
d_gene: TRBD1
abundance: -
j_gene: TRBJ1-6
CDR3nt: TGCGCCAGCAGCAGTGTTGGGACAGGGGCCTATAATTCACCCCTCCACTTT
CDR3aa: CASSSVGTGAYNSPLHF

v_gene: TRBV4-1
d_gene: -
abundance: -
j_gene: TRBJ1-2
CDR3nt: TGCGCCAGCAGCCAAGCCCCGACCGACCCCCTCCGCGGAGGCTACACCTTC
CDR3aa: CASSQAPTDPLRGGYTF

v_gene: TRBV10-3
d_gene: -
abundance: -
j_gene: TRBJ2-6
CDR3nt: TGTGCCATCTCGTGGAGAGGAAGTCCCTCTGGGGCCAACGTCCTGACTTTC
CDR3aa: CAISWRGSPSGANVLTF

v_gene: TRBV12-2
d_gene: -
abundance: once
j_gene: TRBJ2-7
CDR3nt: TGTGCAAGTCGCTTACCAGGGGCCGAAAAACTACCCTACGAGCAGTACTTC
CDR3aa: CASRLPGAEKLPYEQYF

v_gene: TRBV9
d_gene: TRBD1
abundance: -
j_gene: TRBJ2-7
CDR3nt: TGTGCCAGCAGCGCTGGACAGGGGGCTTCCTACGAGCAGTACTTC
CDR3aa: CASSAGQGASYEQYF

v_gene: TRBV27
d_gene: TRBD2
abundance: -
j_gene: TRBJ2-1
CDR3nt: TGTGCCAGCTCTAGCGGAAGCTCCTACAATGAGCAGTTCTTC
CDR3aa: CASSSGSSYNEQFF

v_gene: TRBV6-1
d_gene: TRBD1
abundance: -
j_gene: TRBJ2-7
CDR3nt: TGTGCCAGTAGGGACAGTAGCTCCTACGAGCAGTACTTC
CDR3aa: CASRDSSSYEQYF

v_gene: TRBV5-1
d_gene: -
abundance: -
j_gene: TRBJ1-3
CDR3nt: TGCGCCAGCAGCTTAGCCGGAGCAAACTATGGAAACACCATATATTTT
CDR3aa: CASSLAGANYGNTIYF

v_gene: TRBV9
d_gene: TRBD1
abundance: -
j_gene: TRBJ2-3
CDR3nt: TGTGCCAGCAGCGACCGGGACAGAATTGATACGCAGTATTTT
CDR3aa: CASSDRDRIDTQYF

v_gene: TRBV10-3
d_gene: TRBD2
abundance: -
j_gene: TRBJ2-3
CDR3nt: TGTGCCATCAGAAACGGGACTAGCGGCCTCACAGATACGCAGTATTTT
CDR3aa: CAIRNGTSGLTDTQYF